Shown below are 26 T cell receptor beta chains from a single sample sequenced in a study of regulatory T cells in long-lasting Graves disease. Time point: newly diagnosed GD, antithyroid drugs for less than 3 months. Scientists built the TCR library using RNA that was extracted from PBMCs. Combining iRepertoire HTBI primers with Arm-PCR of CDR3 regions, the authors built TCR beta libraries. TCRdb ran MiXCR on the multiplex PCR reads and lists one entry per CDR3 protein. Of about 320,000 distinct CDR3 sequences detected, more than 15% appear once; the ten largest clones hold less than 40%. Sequencing was performed on peripheral blood mononuclear cells (PBMCs), taken at new diagnosis, from a patient treated with antithyroid drugs. The origin of the receptors is a female donor with Graves disease.

This clonotype was seen at least ten times. The chain links TRBV7-9 to TRBJ1-2, with 7 bases identical to TRBD1. The CDR3 has 14 residues. Germline V gives CDR1 SEHNR, CDR2 FQNEAQ (reference sequence). Trimming at V came to 5 bases and at J to 8 bases, leaving 11 bases not matched to a gene. The CDR3 DNA follows: TGTGCCAGCAGCGCCGGGACAGAATCAAACGGCTACACCTTC. The encoded protein is CASSAGTESNGYTF.

The chain carries TRBV19 and TRBJ2-5, with TRBD1 matching 8 bases. V trimming: 5 bases; J trimming: 5 bases; junction bases outside the gene matches: 16. CDR3 length: 17 residues. Germline V lookup: CDR1 LNHDA, CDR2 SQIVND (reference sequence). The CDR3 loop reads CASSDQGQGSIMETQYF. DNA for the CDR3: TGTGCCAGTAGTGACCAAGGACAGGGTAGTATTATGGAGACCCAGTACTTC.

As for this clonotype: A much larger clone lies a single base off, so this may be a read error. Here the CDR3 DNA reads TGTGCCAGCAGTTCCAACAGGGCTCACTATAATTCACCCCCCCACTTT. Protein sequence: CASSSNRAHYNSPPHF. The chain carries TRBV27 and TRBJ1-6, with D possibly being TRBD1 (6 bases). The CDR3 runs to 16 residues. The germline CDR1 and CDR2 sequences are MNHEY and SMNVEV (reference sequence).

This clonotype was observed many times. This chain joins TRBV11-3 and TRBJ2-1, with a tentative D call TRBD2 (7 bases). CDR1 SGHNT and CDR2 YENEEA come from the germline V gene. The CDR3 runs 18 residues. Trimming cost V 1 base and J 4 bases, with 20 bases left between them. The CDR3 loop is CASSLGVGRGGGYNEQFF. CDR3 nucleotide sequence: TGTGCCAGCAGCTTAGGGGTCGGGAGAGGGGGGGGTTACAATGAGCAGTTCTTC.

This clonotype was counted at least ten times. V is TRBV27 and J is TRBJ2-3; TRBD1 agrees at 8 bases. J was trimmed by 8 bases and V by 6 bases; bases with no gene match: 4. The CDR3 consists of 12 residues. CDR1 and CDR2 from the germline V gene are MNHEY and SMNVEV (reference sequence). The CDR3 DNA is TGTGCCAGCAGCGACAGGGGTGGTACGCAGTATTTT. Translated: CASSDRGGTQYF.

This clonotype was seen ten or more times. J is TRBJ2-1 and V is TRBV7-9; TRBD1 is a possible D gene (6 bases). V dropped 3 bases and J dropped 5 bases, with 14 bases sitting between them. Germline assignment: CDR1 SEHNR and CDR2 FQNEAQ (reference sequence). The CDR3 has 15 amino acids. CDR3 residues: CASSFPEGENNEQFF. The CDR3 DNA reads as TGTGCCAGCAGCTTCCCCGAGGGGGAAAACAATGAGCAGTTCTTC.

This clonotype was picked up many times. The chain recombines TRBV28 with TRBJ2-5; TRBD2 might be the D (5 bases). The DNA end favors TRBJ2-7, so the J call may be wrong. Germline CDR1 reads MDHEN; CDR2 reads SYDVKM. The CDR3 covers 13 residues. The CDR3 loop reads CASIGIGSYEQYF. CDR3 nucleotide sequence: TGTGCCAGCATTGGTATAGGGAGCTACGAGCAGTACTTC.

This clonotype was recorded at least ten times. The genes are TRBV2 and TRBJ2-2; 8 bases line up with TRBD2. Unmatched junction bases numbered 3, after V lost 7 bases and J lost 5 bases. CDR1 and CDR2 from the germline V gene are SNHLY and FYNNEI. This CDR3 is 13 amino acids long. The CDR3 DNA follows: TGTGCCAGCACCCCGGGGGGGACCGGGGAGCTGTTTTTT. Its protein is CASTPGGTGELFF. Full variable domain (remainder filled in from reference TRBV2 and TRBJ2-2): EPEVTQTPSHQVTQMGQEVILRCVPISNHLYFYWYRQILGQKVEFLVSFYNNEISEKSEIFDDQFSVERPDGSNFTLKIRSTKLEDSAMYFCASTPGGTGELFFGEGSRLTVL.

This clonotype occurred a few times. The CDR3 nucleotides read TGTGCCAGCAGCGAACTAGCGGGAGCCACCTACGAGCAGTACTTC. Its protein is CASSELAGATYEQYF. The chain is built from TRBV7-2 and TRBJ2-7; 11 positions match TRBD2. The germline V gene has CDR1 SGHTA and CDR2 FQGNSA. The CDR3 spans 15 residues. Losses at the gene ends were 5 bases for V and 2 bases for J; bases not matched to a gene: 5.

This clonotype was picked up many times. This sequence joins TRBV12-3 or TRBV12-4 and TRBJ1-6; tentative D call: TRBD1 (5 bases). This CDR3 contains 16 residues. V lost 3 bases to trimming and J lost 5 bases, with 14 bases between them. The CDR3 region has the DNA TGTGCCAGCAGTTTTGTGTTGGCGACAGATAATTCACCCCTCCACTTT. Its translation: CASSFVLATDNSPLHF.

This clonotype was observed many times. This CDR3 is CASSASTGGWDGYTF. In DNA, the CDR3 is TGTGCCAGCAGCGCTTCAACAGGGGGCTGGGATGGCTACACCTTC. V is TRBV9 and J is TRBJ1-2; 9 bases fit TRBD1. Per the germline V gene, CDR1 is SGDLS and CDR2 is YYNGEE. This CDR3 region has 15 residues. Trimming cost V 3 bases and J 6 bases; bases outside gene matches: 9.

This clonotype was seen only a few times. J is TRBJ1-5 and V is TRBV6-1; the match to TRBD1 covers 10 bases. Germline CDR1 reads MNHNS; CDR2 reads SASEGT. There are 16 residues in the CDR3. The V and J ends lost 6 bases and 1 base, in that order; junction bases with no gene match: 6. The DNA for the CDR3 is TGTGCCAGCAGCAGGACAGGGGGGATGAGCAATCAGCCCCAGCATTTT. Residues: CASSRTGGMSNQPQHF.

The chain joins TRBV28 to TRBJ2-7; TRBD2 matches at 8 bases. This CDR3 region has 16 residues. V lost 4 bases to trimming and J lost 5 bases; unmatched junction nucleotides: 13. Germline V lookup: CDR1 MDHEN, CDR2 SYDVKM. CDR3 sequence (DNA): TGTGCCAGCAGTTCGGGGGGGGGGGCGGTCAGGAACGAGCAGTACTTC. Translated: CASSSGGGAVRNEQYF. Drawing the rest from reference TRBV28 and TRBJ2-7, the complete variable domain is DVKVTQSSRYLVKRTGEKVFLECVQDMDHENMFWYRQDPGLGLRLIYFSYDVKMKEKGDIPEGYSVSREKKERFSLILESASTNQTSMYLCASSSGGGAVRNEQYFGPGTRLTVT.

The table lists this clonotype with a few counts. The gene calls are TRBV12-5 and TRBJ2-5; 7 nucleotides line up with TRBD1. V lost 8 bases to trimming and J lost 4 bases; unmatched junction nucleotides: 25. The germline CDR1 and CDR2 sequences are LGHNT and FRNRAP. This CDR3 region has 19 residues. The CDR3 bases are TGTGCTAGTCAGTTGAAGACGCCGGTCGCACGACAGGGAAGAGAGACCCAGTACTTC. It specifies CASQLKTPVARQGRETQYF.

The chain recombines TRBV28 with TRBJ2-7, with 8 bases identical to TRBD2. CDR1 and CDR2 from the germline V gene are MDHEN and SYDVKM. This CDR3 spans 11 amino acids. The V and J ends lost 10 bases and 4 bases, in that order; junction bases with no gene match: 3. The chain's CDR3 is CATGLDYEQYF. CDR3 in DNA: TGTGCCACGGGACTAGATTACGAGCAGTACTTC.

This clonotype was seen many times. This chain links TRBV6-5 with TRBJ1-6; TRBD1 aligns across 8 bases. The CDR3 has 15 residues. Germline trimming cut 4 bases from V and 7 bases from J; bases unmatched to any gene: 6. Germline CDR1 and CDR2: MNHEY and SVGAGI. The CDR3: CASSFGQGRNSPLHF. The CDR3 bases are TGTGCCAGCAGTTTCGGACAGGGACGGAATTCACCCCTCCACTTT.

This clonotype was recorded at least ten times. The genes are TRBV19 and TRBJ1-5; D remains ambiguous. CDR1 is LNHDA, CDR2 SQIVND, per germline (reference sequence). The CDR3 extends over 12 amino acids. Between the trimmed V and J ends, which lost 3 bases and 6 bases, there was a span of 6 bases. Here the CDR3 DNA reads TGTGCCAGTAGTATGTTGGGTCAGCCCCAGCATTTT. Its protein is CASSMLGQPQHF.

As for this clonotype: A much larger clone lies a single base off, so this may be a read error. This chain links TRBV6-2 or TRBV6-3 with TRBJ2-4; TRBD2 is a possible D gene (6 bases). Germline V CDR1 and CDR2: MNHEY, SVGEGT. The V gene lost 5 bases and the J gene lost 5 bases, with 13 bases spanning the gap. There are 14 residues in the CDR3. This chain's CDR3 is CASSARGTENIQYF. CDR3 bases: TGTGCCAGCAGTGCACGGGGGACTGAAAACATTCAGTACTTC.

J is TRBJ2-2 and V is TRBV5-1, with 10 bases lining up with TRBD2. Germline V gene sequence: CDR1 SGHRS, CDR2 YFSETQ. The CDR3 contains 15 residues. J lost 9 bases, V lost 3 bases, and 8 bases had no gene match. The CDR3 DNA sequence: TGCGCCAGCAGCTGGACTAGCGGCCCCGGGCGGGAGCTGTTTTTT. Protein product: CASSWTSGPGRELFF.

This clonotype was seen repeatedly, ten times or more. The J gene is TRBJ1-1, the V gene TRBV7-2; 8 nucleotides line up with TRBD1. The J segment lost 0 bases and the V segment lost 5 bases, leaving 5 bases of the junction unmatched. Germline values: CDR1 SGHTA, CDR2 FQGNSA. The length of the CDR3 is 15 residues. The DNA for the CDR3 is TGTGCCAGCAGCCGAAGACAGGGGCTGAACACTGAAGCTTTCTTT. Translated, it gives CASSRRQGLNTEAFF.

This clonotype was picked up a small number of times. The chain links TRBV19 to TRBJ2-1, with 10 bases lining up with TRBD2. Germline V lookup: CDR1 LNHDA, CDR2 SQIVND (reference sequence). The length of the CDR3 is 17 residues. The J segment lost 5 bases and the V segment lost 3 bases, leaving 10 bases of the junction unmatched. The CDR3 sequence is CASSIFWRAGGDNEQFF. CDR3 nucleotides: TGTGCCAGTAGTATCTTTTGGCGAGCGGGAGGGGACAATGAGCAGTTCTTC.

The CDR3 loop is CASSPPPPDKTQYF. In nucleotides, the CDR3 is TGTGCCAGCAGCCCTCCCCCCCCCGACAAAACCCAGTACTTC. The chain recombines TRBV9 with TRBJ2-7; no firm D call. Germline V gene data show CDR1 as SGDLS and CDR2 as YYNGEE. The V end was cut by 4 bases, the J end by 10 bases, with 21 bases between. This CDR3 contains 14 residues. Together with reference TRBV9 and TRBJ2-7, the CDR3 gives the full variable domain: DSGVTQTPKHLITATGQRVTLRCSPRSGDLSVYWYQQSLDQGLQFLIQYYNGEERAKGNILERFSAQQFPDLHSELNLSSLELGDSALYFCASSPPPPDKTQYFGPGTRLTVT.

This clonotype was detected many times. V usage is TRBV11-2 and J usage is TRBJ1-1; D ambiguous. CDR1 SGHAT and CDR2 FQNNGV come from the germline V gene. Trimming pared 2 bases from V and 2 bases from J, leaving 6 bases between. This CDR3 spans 13 amino acids. Here the CDR3 DNA reads TGTGCCAGCAGCTTAAAACGAAACACTGAAGCTTTCTTT. Amino acids: CASSLKRNTEAFF.

This clonotype appeared many times. This rearrangement joins TRBV9 to TRBJ2-7, with 11 bases that match TRBD2. The CDR3 has 19 residues. The junction had 15 bases not matched to a gene; V was cut back by 4 bases and J by 0 bases. Germline V gene sequence: CDR1 SGDLS, CDR2 YYNGEE. The CDR3 loop is CASSPTSGTSGRSSYEQYF. In DNA, the CDR3 is TGTGCCAGCAGCCCGACCTCCGGGACTAGCGGAAGAAGCTCCTACGAGCAGTACTTC.

In its sample, this clonotype was seen a few times. The chain carries TRBV25-1 and TRBJ2-3, with D maybe TRBD2 (5 bases). V was trimmed by 7 bases and J by 8 bases, leaving 13 bases between them. The CDR3 has 12 residues. From germline, CDR1 is MGHDK and CDR2 SYGVNS. CDR3 nucleotides: TGTGCCAGCAAACTAGAGCCGCGTACGCAGTATTTT. Translating gives CASKLEPRTQYF.

In the case of this clonotype: One end of the junction varies from germline; a read error may be responsible. This rearrangement joins TRBV6-2 or TRBV6-3 to TRBJ2-3; TRBD2 is a possible D gene (6 bases). Per germline, CDR1 MNHEY and CDR2 SVGEGT. CDR3 size: 16 residues. As DNA, the CDR3 is TGTGGCAGCAGGCCCAGGGTTAGCGGCAGCACAGATACGCAGTATTTT. Its translation is CGSRPRVSGSTDTQYF.